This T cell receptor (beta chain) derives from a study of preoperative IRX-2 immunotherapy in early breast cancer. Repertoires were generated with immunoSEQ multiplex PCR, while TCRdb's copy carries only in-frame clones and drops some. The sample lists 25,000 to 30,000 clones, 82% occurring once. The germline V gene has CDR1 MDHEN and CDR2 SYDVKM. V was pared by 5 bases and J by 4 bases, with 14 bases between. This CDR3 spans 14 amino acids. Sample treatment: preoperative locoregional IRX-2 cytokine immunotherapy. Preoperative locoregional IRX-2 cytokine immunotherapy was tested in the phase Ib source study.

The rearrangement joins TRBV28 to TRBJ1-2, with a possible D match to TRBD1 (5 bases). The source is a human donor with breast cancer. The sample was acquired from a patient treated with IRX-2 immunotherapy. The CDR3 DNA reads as TGTGCCAGCAGTGACCCGGGGGGAGGCTATGGCTACACCTTC. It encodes CASSDPGGGYGYTF.